The rows below give T cell receptor beta chains drawn from one sample of a study of blood T cell repertoires in COVID-19. Assay: immunoSEQ multiplex PCR; the TCRdb copy retains only in-frame clones and omits some. The sample holds under 200,000 clones, 84% seen once. Material: PBMCs or T cells enriched from blood (not recorded which). Receptors originate from a woman in her forties or fifties who had recovered from COVID-19. CDR3s include the opening cysteine and the closing phenylalanine or tryptophan. The order of the fields is clone size, J gene, D gene, V gene, CDR3 DNA, CDR3 protein. The D gene is left open where the match is weak. Not all rows give a size; the values are once, few, many and, for expanded clones, a class.

>-|TRBJ2-7|TRBD1|TRBV28
TGTGCCAGCGAACCAGAAAGGACAGGGATTTACGATTGGTCCTACGAGCAGTACTTC
CASEPERTGIYDWSYEQYF
>-|TRBJ1-5|-|TRBV6-5
TGTGCCGTCGGGTGGGGAGGGGAACAGCCCCAGCATTTT
CAVGWGGEQPQHF
>once|TRBJ2-2|-|TRBV28
TGTGCCAGCCCTCCTCCGGGTAACACCGGGGAGCTGTTTTTT
CASPPPGNTGELFF
>few|TRBJ2-1|TRBD2|TRBV9
TGTGCCAGCAGCGTAGGCCTAGCGGCTACCAATGAGCAGTTCTTC
CASSVGLAATNEQFF
>-|TRBJ1-5|-|TRBV11-2
TGTGCCAGCAGCCCTGCTCGGGAATCCCAGCCCCAGCATTTT
CASSPARESQPQHF
>-|TRBJ1-1|-|TRBV7-3
TGTGCCAGCAGCTTAACGGTCGGGAAGGGGGAGGGAGCTTTCTTT
CASSLTVGKGEGAFF
>-|TRBJ1-4|-|TRBV5-4
TGTGCCAGCAGCTTGGAAGGAGGGCGCGGTGAAAAACTGTTTTTT
CASSLEGGRGEKLFF
>few|TRBJ2-2|-|TRBV10-3
TGTGCCATCAGTGACCCCACCCTAGCGTCGGCCGGGGAGCTGTTTTTT
CAISDPTLASAGELFF
>-|TRBJ1-3|-|TRBV11-3
TGTGCCAGCAGCTATATCCGTTTCGCTGGAAACACCATATATTTT
CASSYIRFAGNTIYF
>-|TRBJ2-1|-|TRBV20-1
TGCAGTGCCCCTGCGTTGAATGAGCAGTTCTTC
CSAPALNEQFF
>once|TRBJ2-7|TRBD2|TRBV5-4
TGTGCCAGCAGCTTGTGGGAGGGCACCTACGAGCAGTACTTC
CASSLWEGTYEQYF
>-|TRBJ2-3|TRBD2|TRBV7-3
TGTGCCAGCAGCCCAACTAGCGTGGGAGATACGCAGTATTTT
CASSPTSVGDTQYF
>-|TRBJ1-5|-|TRBV6-1
TGTGCCAGCAGTGAATGGCCTCAGCCCCAGCATTTT
CASSEWPQPQHF
>few|TRBJ1-2|-|TRBV20-1
TGCAGTGCTAGTAACCCCAGGGCGGGGAACTATGGCTACACCTTC
CSASNPRAGNYGYTF
>few|TRBJ1-4|TRBD1|TRBV4-3
TGCGCCAGCAGCCAAGAGGGGTCGGGACAGGGTTACGAAAAACTGTTTTTT
CASSQEGSGQGYEKLFF
>-|TRBJ2-3|TRBD1|TRBV5-4
TGTGCCAGCAGCCCTTGGACAGGGGGTTCAGATACGCAGTATTTT
CASSPWTGGSDTQYF
>-|TRBJ2-1|-|TRBV24-1
TGTGCCACAGGACCACGGGGCTCCTACAATGAGCAGTTCTTC
CATGPRGSYNEQFF
>once|TRBJ2-1|-|TRBV29-1
TGCAGCGTACTACTAGACTACAATGAGCAGTTCTTC
CSVLLDYNEQFF
>once|TRBJ1-1|TRBD1|TRBV19
TGTGCCAGTAGTATGGTGGGACAGGGGCCGCGCGCTGAAGCTTTCTTT
CASSMVGQGPRAEAFF
>-|TRBJ1-1|TRBD1|TRBV29-1
TGCAGCGTTGAAGACCGGACAGGGAGCACTGAAGCTTTCTTT
CSVEDRTGSTEAFF
>-|TRBJ1-2|-|TRBV4-3
TGCGCCAGCAGCCAAGAAGACAGAAACTATGGCTACACCTTC
CASSQEDRNYGYTF
>-|TRBJ2-6|-|TRBV5-6
TGTGCCAGCTCGACAGGCCCTAGGGGGGCCAACGTCCTGACTTTC
CASSTGPRGANVLTF
>-|TRBJ2-1|TRBD2|TRBV9
TGTGCCAGCAGCGTAGGAGTAGCGGGAGGCCTTGAGCAGTTCTTC
CASSVGVAGGLEQFF
>-|TRBJ2-2|TRBD1|TRBV11-2
TGTGCCAGCAGCCTCCAGGGGGCTGACACCGGGGAGCTGTTTTTT
CASSLQGADTGELFF
>-|TRBJ2-5|-|TRBV28
TGTGCCAGCAGTGAGGGACATCAAGAGACCCAGTACTTC
CASSEGHQETQYF
>-|TRBJ2-6|TRBD1|TRBV24-1
TGTGCCACCTCGACCCGGACAGGGGATAACTCTGGGGCCAACGTCCTGACTTTC
CATSTRTGDNSGANVLTF
>-|TRBJ1-6|TRBD1|TRBV3-1/TRBV3-2
TGTGCCAGTGGCACAGGGGACTATAATTCACCCCTCCACTTT
CASGTGDYNSPLHF
>-|TRBJ2-3|TRBD2|TRBV2
TGTGCCAGCAGTATAAGTAGCGGGGGATACACAGATACGCAGTATTTT
CASSISSGGYTDTQYF
>-|TRBJ2-7|TRBD2|TRBV5-1
TGCGCCAGCAGCTGGGGAGGGACTAGCGGCACCTACGAGCAGTACTTC
CASSWGGTSGTYEQYF
>-|TRBJ2-7|TRBD2|TRBV9
TGTGCCAGCAGCCCAGCGGGGGGGGTCTACGAGCAGTACTTC
CASSPAGGVYEQYF
>-|TRBJ1-1|-|TRBV19
TGTGCCAGTAGTTGGGGGGGCCTCAACACTGAAGCTTTCTTT
CASSWGGLNTEAFF
>few|TRBJ2-1|TRBD2|TRBV5-4
TGTGCCAGCAGCTTGGACCTAGCGGGGGGTTACAATGAGCAGTTCTTC
CASSLDLAGGYNEQFF
>-|TRBJ2-7|TRBD2|TRBV5-6
TGTGCCAGCAGCTTGTTAAAGCGGGGACCCTCCTACGAGCAGTACTTC
CASSLLKRGPSYEQYF
>-|TRBJ2-7|TRBD2|TRBV5-5
TGTGCCAGCAGCGGGGGGTTTAGCGGGTCGTCCTACGAGCAGTACTTC
CASSGGFSGSSYEQYF
>-|TRBJ2-2|TRBD2|TRBV6-2/TRBV6-3
TGTGCCAGCAGTGATGGTGCGGGAGGGAACACCGGGGAGCTGTTTTTT
CASSDGAGGNTGELFF
>-|TRBJ1-5|-|TRBV28
TGTGCCAGCAGATACCCGGGGGGGGACGATCAGCCCCAGCATTTT
CASRYPGGDDQPQHF
>few|TRBJ1-2|-|TRBV12-5
TGTGCTAGTGGTTTTCAGGGTACTAACTATGGCTACACCTTC
CASGFQGTNYGYTF
>-|TRBJ2-7|TRBD1|TRBV5-1
TGCGCCAGCAGCTTAAGACAGGGATACGAGCAGTACTTC
CASSLRQGYEQYF
>once|TRBJ2-2|-|TRBV7-9
TGTGCCAGCAGCTTCCAGGGGACGAGAACCGGGGAGCTGTTTTTT
CASSFQGTRTGELFF
>-|TRBJ1-1|-|TRBV6-5
TGTGCCAGCAGTCGGGTGAGGGATATGAACACTGAAGCTTTCTTT
CASSRVRDMNTEAFF
>-|TRBJ2-5|-|TRBV9
TGTGCCAGCAGCGCCGGGCCAGGGATAGAGACCCAGTACTTC
CASSAGPGIETQYF
>-|TRBJ2-7|TRBD1|TRBV18
TGTGCCAGCTCGAAGATACAGGGGGCCCCCTACGAGCAGTACTTC
CASSKIQGAPYEQYF
>-|TRBJ1-6|TRBD1|TRBV4-2
TGTGCCAGCAGCCAAGATCGCGGGACAGCAGATAATTCACCCCTCCACTTT
CASSQDRGTADNSPLHF
>-|TRBJ2-7|TRBD1|TRBV5-1
TGCGCCAGCAGCTTACAACAGGGGTCCTACGAGCAGTACTTC
CASSLQQGSYEQYF
>-|TRBJ2-5|-|TRBV9
TGTGCCAGCAGCGTAGCATTGCGGGGAGTAGAGACCCAGTACTTC
CASSVALRGVETQYF
>few|TRBJ2-4|-|TRBV4-1
TGCGCCAGCAGCCAAGTTCCCTACGACAGGGCCAAAAACATTCAGTACTTC
CASSQVPYDRAKNIQYF
>-|TRBJ1-3|-|TRBV7-2
TGTGCCAGCAGCTTAGGATCCGACAAGGTCTCTGGAAACACCATATATTTT
CASSLGSDKVSGNTIYF
>-|TRBJ1-5|-|TRBV5-4
TGTGCCAGCACCGGTAGGGGTTTTCAGCCCCAACATTTT
CASTGRGFQPQHF
>once|TRBJ2-7|-|TRBV19
TGTGCCAGTAGTAACAGGGCCTCCTCCTACGAGCAGTACTTC
CASSNRASSYEQYF
>-|TRBJ1-2|-|TRBV4-1
TGCGCCAGCAGTCCCGCGGCTAACTATGGCTACACCTTC
CASSPAANYGYTF
>-|TRBJ1-1|-|TRBV27
TGTGCCAGCAGCCCCGTCGGGGAGGGCCCCCCTGAAGCTTTCTTT
CASSPVGEGPPEAFF
>-|TRBJ1-2|TRBD1|TRBV9
TGTGCCAGCAGCCCGACAGGGTTTGGTAACTATGGCTACACCTTC
CASSPTGFGNYGYTF
>-|TRBJ1-1|-|TRBV3-1/TRBV3-2
TGTGCCAGCAGCCACCGCCCCTCAGGGTCCACTGAAGCTTTCTTT
CASSHRPSGSTEAFF